These 13 T cell receptor beta chains originate from one sample sequenced in a study of T cell repertoires in ileal Crohn's disease (dated by TCRdb to about 2019). Receptors were amplified or captured by the immunoSEQ multiplex PCR assay. Drawn from immuneACCESS, this table holds only the in-frame rearrangements with V and J called that TCRdb kept. Clones are partly lost; checked studies trace under half to an unresolved V gene and leave the rest unexplained. This sample lists approximately 8,200 clones; 60% to 85% were detected once. The top ten hold 8.4% of the sample. The specimen was ileal tissue. These receptors were obtained from an adult with Crohn's disease.

The chain is built from TRBV18 and TRBJ1-2; D gene unclear. Germline V gives CDR1 KGHSH, CDR2 LQKENI. V shed 2 bases and J shed 5 bases, with 9 bases lying between them. The CDR3 runs 13 residues. Here the CDR3 reads CASSPEELYGYTF. The CDR3 bases are TGTGCCAGCTCACCAGAGGAACTATATGGCTACACCTTC.

This clone was picked up one time. This may stem from a read error, because a much larger clone lies one nucleotide away. Other DNA sequences in the sample encode the same CDR3. The V call is TRBV7-2, the J call TRBJ2-7; D is unresolved. The CDR3 contains 11 residues. V dropped 5 bases and J dropped 3 bases, with 5 bases sitting between them. Looked up from germline, CDR1 is SGHTA and CDR2 is FQGNSA. The DNA for the CDR3 is TGTGCCAGCAGCCTCCGCTACGAGCAGTACTTC. Protein sequence: CASSLRYEQYF.

In its sample, this clone was seen a few times. The V gene is TRBV29-1, the J gene TRBJ2-1; tentative D call: TRBD1 (5 bases). The CDR3 contains 14 residues. V gave up 6 bases and J gave up 2 bases, with 14 bases separating them. The germline V gene has CDR1 SQVTM and CDR2 ANQGSEA. The CDR3 region has the DNA TGCAGCGTCCTCGACAGTATACCCTACAATGAGCAGTTCTTC. It specifies CSVLDSIPYNEQFF.

The chain is built from TRBV11-2 and TRBJ1-6, with a possible D match to TRBD1 (5 bases). The CDR3 contains 15 residues. The ends were cut back, 5 bases at V and 6 bases at J, with 14 bases in the middle. Germline V gene data show CDR1 as SGHAT and CDR2 as FQNNGV. CDR3 sequence (DNA): TGTGCCAGCAGCGTGACAGCATTTAGTAATTCACCCCTCCACTTT. Residues: CASSVTAFSNSPLHF.

The rearrangement links TRBV7-2 to TRBJ1-5, with 7 bases matching TRBD1. There are 16 residues in the CDR3. Germline-derived CDR1 and CDR2 are SGHTA and FQGNSA. The ends lost 5 bases at V and 2 bases at J; junction bases unmatched: 9. CDR3 sequence: CASSARPTGGNQPQHF. CDR3 coding DNA: TGTGCCAGCAGCGCACGGCCCACAGGGGGCAATCAGCCCCAGCATTTT.

This sequence joins TRBV27 and TRBJ2-2, with 10 nucleotides matching TRBD1. Germline V gene lookup returns CDR1 MNHEY and CDR2 SMNVEV (reference sequence). The CDR3 length is 15 residues. The ends lost 6 bases at V and 5 bases at J; junction bases unmatched: 6. The DNA of the CDR3 is TGTGCCAGCAGAGGGCCGGGACAGGGGACCGGGGAGCTGTTTTTT. Translating gives CASRGPGQGTGELFF.

V and J are TRBV15 and TRBJ1-1; D is perhaps TRBD1 (6 bases). Germline loops: CDR1 LNHNV, CDR2 YYDKDF (reference sequence). V shed 5 bases and J shed 1 base, with 11 bases lying between them. The CDR3 length is 14 residues. CDR3 sequence (DNA): TGTGCCACCAGCTCCACGGGACAGAACACTGAAGCTTTCTTT. Translating it yields CATSSTGQNTEAFF.

The genes are TRBV7-3 and TRBJ2-2; 8 nucleotides align to TRBD2. Per germline, CDR1 SGHTA and CDR2 FQGTGA. J was trimmed by 7 bases and V by 6 bases; bases with no gene match: 10. The CDR3 runs 15 residues. The CDR3 DNA follows: TGTGCCAGCAGTCTGAGCGGGGGTACTTACGGGGAGCTGTTTTTT. Translating it yields CASSLSGGTYGELFF. Full variable domain (missing parts from reference TRBV7-3 and TRBJ2-2): GAGVSQTPSNKVTEKGKYVELRCDPISGHTALYWYRQSLGQGPEFLIYFQGTGAADDSGLPNDRFFAVRPEGSVSTLKIQRTERGDSAVYLCASSLSGGTYGELFFGEGSRLTVL.

This chain connects TRBV19 to TRBJ2-5, with a weak D call TRBD1 (6 bases). CDR1 is LNHDA, CDR2 SQIVND, per germline (reference sequence). Trimming left V 7 bases short and J 5 bases short, with 17 bases between. The CDR3 has 14 amino acids. CDR3 loop: CASKPGWGRETQYF. The CDR3 bases are TGTGCCAGTAAGCCCGGTTGGGGGCGGGAGACCCAGTACTTC.

The V gene is TRBV6-4, the J gene TRBJ2-3, with a weak D call TRBD2 (5 bases). V was trimmed by 5 bases and J by 6 bases, leaving 15 bases between them. CDR1 is MRHNA and CDR2 is SNTAGT in the germline V gene. This CDR3 has 14 residues. As DNA, the CDR3 is TGTGCCAGCAGTTATTCGACTAAGCAGGATACGCAGTATTTT. Translating it yields CASSYSTKQDTQYF.

This chain connects TRBV11-2 to TRBJ2-1; TRBD2 matches at 15 bases. The CDR3 is 17 residues long. The V gene's germline CDR1 is SGHAT and CDR2 FQNNGV. V was clipped by 3 bases and J by 2 bases; unmatched bases: 2. The CDR3 is CASSFGLAGGAYNEQFF. CDR3 DNA sequence: TGTGCCAGCAGCTTCGGACTAGCGGGGGGGGCCTACAATGAGCAGTTCTTC.

The J gene is TRBJ2-5, the V gene TRBV5-1; D is possibly TRBD2 (5 bases). The CDR3 is made up of 13 amino acids. Trimming shortened V by 0 bases and J by 5 bases, and 8 bases separated the two germline ends. Germline CDR1 reads SGHRS; CDR2 reads YFSETQ. The chain's CDR3 is CASSLATGETQYF. Written as DNA, the CDR3 is TGCGCCAGCAGCTTGGCCACGGGGGAGACCCAGTACTTC.

This clone was detected only once. The rearrangement joins TRBV7-2 to TRBJ2-5; tentative D call: TRBD2 (6 bases). The CDR3 totals 16 residues. The germline gives CDR1 SGHTA, CDR2 FQGNSA. V was pared by 5 bases and J by 4 bases, with 20 bases between. CDR3 bases: TGTGCCAGCAGCCCACTACTCTTCCCCGGGGGAGAGACCCAGTACTTC. It codes for CASSPLLFPGGETQYF.